Listed below are T cell receptor beta chains from one sample, sequenced in a study of neurological immune-mediated disorders. In TCRdb, the 5' RACE reads were re-called with MiXCR into one record per CDR3 protein. The table lists tens of thousands of distinct CDR3 sequences, under 4.5% of them singletons. The specimen sequenced was PBMCs. These receptors originate from a woman aged 45-60 years with multiple sclerosis. CDR3s include the opening cysteine and the closing phenylalanine or tryptophan.

j_gene: TRBJ2-1
v_gene: TRBV10-3
CDR3aa: CAISELGSGGGEQFF

j_gene: TRBJ2-3
v_gene: TRBV7-6
CDR3aa: CASSATFSSTDTQYF

j_gene: TRBJ2-1
v_gene: TRBV5-1
CDR3aa: CASSPTPNSGGALFF

j_gene: TRBJ2-5
v_gene: TRBV7-2
CDR3aa: CASSFTKLLAGIETQYF

j_gene: TRBJ1-2
v_gene: TRBV20-1
CDR3aa: CSASPTGGIYGYTF

j_gene: TRBJ2-2
v_gene: TRBV7-6
CDR3aa: CASSPPRPERLELFF

j_gene: TRBJ1-2
v_gene: TRBV5-1
CDR3aa: CASSLPLTGPVDYGYTF

j_gene: TRBJ2-1
v_gene: TRBV20-1
CDR3aa: CSAPKGGAVNEQFF

j_gene: TRBJ1-2
v_gene: TRBV29-1
CDR3aa: CSVPGSGYTF

j_gene: TRBJ2-7
v_gene: TRBV5-1
CDR3aa: CASSLTTGVSYEQYF

j_gene: TRBJ2-3
v_gene: TRBV7-2
CDR3aa: CASSQGLAGGTDTQYF

j_gene: TRBJ2-7
v_gene: TRBV7-8
CDR3aa: CASSFRHEQYF

j_gene: TRBJ2-2
v_gene: TRBV5-1
CDR3aa: CASSLGGQEGGELFF

j_gene: TRBJ2-3
v_gene: TRBV12-3/TRBV12-4
CDR3aa: CASNPGVADTQYF

j_gene: TRBJ2-1
v_gene: TRBV19
CDR3aa: CASSEGKQFF

j_gene: TRBJ1-2
v_gene: TRBV7-2
CDR3aa: CASSLGVRGYTF

j_gene: TRBJ2-7
v_gene: TRBV12-3/TRBV12-4
CDR3aa: CASSWTGIPEQYF

j_gene: TRBJ1-5
v_gene: TRBV6-5
CDR3aa: CASSYSGQGNQPQHF

j_gene: TRBJ1-3
v_gene: TRBV11-3
CDR3aa: CASSFGHINTIYF

j_gene: TRBJ2-5
v_gene: TRBV11-3
CDR3aa: CASSPWREHQETQYF

j_gene: TRBJ2-1
v_gene: TRBV5-1
CDR3aa: CASSFSINEQFF

j_gene: TRBJ1-6
v_gene: TRBV6-5
CDR3aa: CASSYSNPGTGGSPLHF

j_gene: TRBJ2-1
v_gene: TRBV19
CDR3aa: CASSGGAGKRYGEQFF

j_gene: TRBJ2-7
v_gene: TRBV11-3
CDR3aa: CASSFGTAYEQYF

j_gene: TRBJ1-2
v_gene: TRBV3-1
CDR3aa: CASSQFTRDRKYGYTF

j_gene: TRBJ2-1
v_gene: TRBV20-1
CDR3aa: CSARDPAGTSNEQFF

j_gene: TRBJ1-2
v_gene: TRBV7-9
CDR3aa: CASLPAGGASYTF